These 28 T cell receptor beta chains came from one sample sequenced in a study of CD4 and CD8 cells across lung adenocarcinoma regions. TCRdb processed the PCR reads anew with MiXCR; each CDR3 protein has one entry. The sample consists of 20,000 to 30,000 distinct CDR3 sequences, approximately 52% of them appearing once. The source material was CD4+ T cells from the center of a lung tumor. These receptor sequences come from a male donor with lung adenocarcinoma. The CD4 and CD8 labels of this study may be unreliable.

As for this clonotype: An end of the junction does not agree with germline; a read error may underlie this. In DNA form, the CDR3 reads TGTGCCCCGGCGGACGGCTTCAATGAGCAGTTCTTT. Its protein is CAPADGFNEQFF. This chain links TRBV6-8 with TRBJ2-1; D is unclear. This CDR3 region has 12 residues. Looked up from germline, CDR1 is MNHGY and CDR2 is SAAAGT.

Regarding this clonotype: An end of the junction differs from the germline gene, which may be a read error. The V and J genes are TRBV27 and TRBJ2-5, with D possibly matching TRBD2 (6 bases). The CDR3 is made up of 15 amino acids. Germline lookup yields CDR1 MNHEY and CDR2 SMNVEV (reference sequence). Here the CDR3 DNA reads TGTGCCAGGGGGACGGGGGTTCATGACAAAGAGACGCAGTACTTC. Its protein product is CARGTGVHDKETQYF.

This clonotype appeared a few times. CDR3 in DNA: TGTGCGGGCAACGGCGGGGGAGACAAAAACATTCAGTACTTC. Encoded protein: CAGNGGGDKNIQYF. The rearrangement uses TRBV10-3 and TRBJ2-4; TRBD2 matches 7 bases. Germline lookup yields CDR1 ENHRY and CDR2 SYGVKD. The CDR3 length is 14 residues.

This clonotype was observed a single time. The gene calls are TRBV6-4 and TRBJ2-3; tentative D call: TRBD2 (5 bases). The J call may be in error: the DNA end matches TRBJ2-7 better. Germline loops: CDR1 MRHNA, CDR2 SNTAGT. The CDR3 runs to 15 residues. As DNA, the CDR3 is TGTGCCAGCAGTGACGGGAGCCGGAGCGAAGATACGCAGTACTTC. Protein product: CASSDGSRSEDTQYF.

This clonotype occurred once. The J gene is TRBJ2-7, the V gene TRBV9; D possibly matches TRBD1 or TRBD2 (5 bases each). CDR1 is SGDLS and CDR2 is YYNGEE in the germline V gene. The CDR3 length is 14 residues. Trimming took off 4 bases at V and 2 bases at J, with 13 bases between the two ends. DNA for the CDR3: TGTGCCAGCAGCCCGGGACCTAAAGCCTACGAGCAGTACTTC. This codes for CASSPGPKAYEQYF.

This clonotype came up a few times. This rearrangement joins TRBV20-1 to TRBJ2-5, with D perhaps TRBD1 or TRBD2 (6 bases each). Germline V gene lookup returns CDR1 DFQATT and CDR2 SNEGSKA (reference sequence). The CDR3 loop spans 15 amino acids. The germline V and J ends were trimmed by 1 base and 11 bases, with 23 bases remaining between them. In DNA, the CDR3 is TGCAGTGCTAGAGTGGGGGCGGGACTTGGGAGTGAGCAGTACTTC. Amino acids: CSARVGAGLGSEQYF.

This chain uses TRBV6-1 with TRBJ2-5; D possibly matches TRBD1 or TRBD2 (5 bases each). The germline V gene has CDR1 MNHNS and CDR2 SASEGT. Trimming left V 5 bases short and J 8 bases short, with 21 bases between. This CDR3 is built from 15 residues. The CDR3 DNA sequence: TGTGCCAGCAGTCCGGGACGGGGCTTCGAAAACACCCAGTACTTC. It specifies CASSPGRGFENTQYF.

The chain uses TRBV12-3 or TRBV12-4 and TRBJ2-2; 12 bases align to TRBD2. The ends lost 6 bases at V and 3 bases at J; junction bases unmatched: 2. CDR3 length: 15 amino acids. CDR3 bases: TGTGCCAGCAGCGGACTAGCGGGATACACCGGGGAGCTGTTTTTT. Translated: CASSGLAGYTGELFF.

Within the sample, this clonotype is hyperexpanded (1% or more). The chain recombines TRBV10-1 with TRBJ2-1, with D possibly TRBD2 on 5 matching bases. The end of the DNA fits TRBJ2-7 better, so the J call may be wrong. The V gene's germline CDR1 is WNHNN and CDR2 SYGVQD (reference sequence). The CDR3 loop spans 13 amino acids. The CDR3 region has the DNA TGCGCCAGCAGTGAGTCGGCGGGCTCAGAGCAGTACTTC. Protein sequence: CASSESAGSEQYF.

As concerns this clonotype: Mismatch with germline at one junction end may stem from a read error. This rearrangement joins TRBV4-2 to TRBJ2-4, with D perhaps given as TRBD1 or TRBD2 (6 bases each). CDR3 length: 16 residues. CDR1 and CDR2 (germline): LGHNA, YNFKEQ. In DNA, the CDR3 is TGTGCCAGCAGCGTATCGGGGGCGACCGCCAAAGATATGCAGTATTTC. Protein product: CASSVSGATAKDMQYF.

This sequence joins TRBV27 and TRBJ2-3, with D possibly called TRBD1 or TRBD2 (5 bases each). This CDR3 region has 16 residues. Per the germline V gene, CDR1 is MNHEY and CDR2 is SMNVEV (reference sequence). V was cut by 6 bases and J by 12 bases, with 28 bases left in between. CDR3 bases: TGTGCCAGCAGCGTATCGGGGCTGGGCGCCACAAACATTCAGTATTTT. Protein: CASSVSGLGATNIQYF.

The genes are TRBV6-1 and TRBJ2-2; D call uncertain. The end of the DNA aligns better with TRBJ2-3, so the J call may be wrong. This CDR3 spans 15 amino acids. The germline CDR1 and CDR2 sequences are MNHNS and SASEGT. In nucleotides, the CDR3 is TGTGCCAGTCACTTGAAACATGCGAGCACCGGTGCGCAGTATTTT. Amino acids: CASHLKHASTGAQYF.

This clonotype was seen many times. The V gene is TRBV27, the J gene TRBJ2-6, with D unresolved. The V end lost 5 bases, the J end lost 3 bases, and 17 bases lay between the germline ends. The germline CDR1 and CDR2 sequences are MNHEY and SMNVEV (reference sequence). The CDR3 is 17 amino acids. The CDR3 coding sequence is TGTGCCAGCAGTCCTCGCGCCCCATACGGTGGGGCCAACGTCCTGACTTTC. Protein: CASSPRAPYGGANVLTF.

The chain is built from TRBV6-4 and TRBJ2-5; possible D gene TRBD2, 7 bases. Deletions cut 11 bases from V and 4 bases from J, with 23 bases between. The germline V gene has CDR1 MRHNA and CDR2 SNTAGT. The CDR3 is 15 residues long. CDR3 nucleotides: TGTGCCGCGGGTCACGGGGGCGGGAGCCCAGAGACCCAGTACTTC. Its protein is CAAGHGGGSPETQYF.

As to this clonotype: One end of the junction varies from germline; a read error may be responsible. The chain recombines TRBV28 with TRBJ2-1; 12 positions match TRBD2. CDR1 is MDHEN, CDR2 SYDVKM, per germline. CDR3 length: 16 amino acids. CDR3 in amino acids: CASSFLAGGPFGEQFF. The DNA for the CDR3 is TGTGCCAGCAGTTTCCTAGCGGGAGGGCCCTTCGGGGAGCAGTTTTTC. Full variable domain (rest looked up from reference TRBV28 and TRBJ2-1): DVKVTQSSRYLVKRTGEKVFLECVQDMDHENMFWYRQDPGLGLRLIYFSYDVKMKEKGDIPEGYSVSREKKERFSLILESASTNQTSMYLCASSFLAGGPFGEQFFGPGTRLTVL.

This sequence joins TRBV6-1 and TRBJ2-2; no clear D gene. Germline loops: CDR1 MNHNS, CDR2 SASEGT. There are 15 residues in the CDR3. The germline V and J ends were trimmed by 6 bases and 16 bases, with 27 bases remaining between them. DNA for the CDR3: TGTGCCAGCAGACTCCAGGCTGGAATTACCGAGGCGCAGTTTTTT. Its translation: CASRLQAGITEAQFF.

This clonotype came up many times. V and J are TRBV11-2 and TRBJ2-1; 7 positions agree with TRBD2. In germline, CDR1 is SGHAT, CDR2 FQNNGV. V trimming: 3 bases; J trimming: 5 bases; junction bases outside the gene matches: 7. The CDR3 contains 15 residues. The CDR3 DNA reads as TGTGCCAGCAGCTTTTTGTGGCTAGCGGACAATGAGCAGTTCTTC. Its translation: CASSFLWLADNEQFF.

Details on this clonotype: The conserved phenylalanine or tryptophan normally closing the CDR3 is absent here, so this likely arose from a read error. The DNA is omitted, as the CDR3 cannot be located on it reliably, and the CDR3 follows TCRdb's listing. The chain joins TRBV6-1 to TRBJ1-6. A total of 17 residues make up the CDR3, ends included. The germline gives CDR1 MNHNS, CDR2 SASEGT. The CDR3 spells CASSEWLAAYNEQFFGP.

This clonotype was detected a few times. The junction departs from germline at one end; a sequencing error may be responsible. This rearrangement joins TRBV27 to TRBJ2-3; D might be TRBD1 (5 bases). The CDR3 runs to 16 residues. Germline CDR1 MNHEY, CDR2 SMNVEV (reference sequence). CDR3 sequence reads: CASSLKGVSVKNTQYF. As DNA, the CDR3 is TGTGCCAGCAGTTTAAAAGGGGTTTCAGTCAAAAACACGCAGTACTTT.

As to this clonotype: At one end, the junction sequence differs from germline, possibly due to a read error. This chain connects TRBV6-1 to TRBJ2-3; 10 bases are shared with TRBD2. The V gene's germline CDR1 is MNHNS and CDR2 SASEGT. This CDR3 is 16 amino acids long. This CDR3 is CASRGPSSGRADEQFF. DNA of the CDR3: TGTGCTAGCAGGGGTCCTTCGAGCGGGAGGGCCGATGAGCAGTTTTTC.

This clonotype occurred many times. Relative to the germline gene, one junction end is altered; a read error may explain this. This sequence joins TRBV7-2 and TRBJ2-1; 9 nucleotides align to TRBD2. The length of the CDR3 is 16 residues. Germline V CDR1 and CDR2: SGHTA, FQGNSA. The CDR3 reads CASSIAGARLGNEQFF. The CDR3 DNA reads TGTGCCAGCAGCATAGCGGGAGCTCGTTTAGGGAATGAGCAGTTCTTC.

This clonotype came up a few times. This chain joins TRBV6-1 and TRBJ2-3; D may be TRBD1 (6 bases). V shed 5 bases and J shed 2 bases, with 11 bases lying between them. CDR3 size: 14 residues. Germline V gene sequence: CDR1 MNHNS, CDR2 SASEGT. The CDR3 nucleotides read TGTGCCAGCAGTCTCCGGGACAACACAGATACGCAGTATTTT. Encoded protein: CASSLRDNTDTQYF.

In its sample, this clonotype was seen many times. This could be a read error, since a much larger clone is one nucleotide away. The CDR3 protein is CASRTGQETQFF. In DNA form, the CDR3 reads TGTGCCAGCAGAACAGGGCAAGAGACCCAGTTCTTC. The chain uses TRBV6-1 and TRBJ2-1; tentative D call: TRBD1 (6 bases). V lost 6 bases, J lost 13 bases, and 16 bases lay in between. Looked up from germline, CDR1 is MNHNS and CDR2 is SASEGT. This CDR3 has 12 amino acids.

This clonotype is termed medium-sized. V and J are TRBV6-1 and TRBJ2-2; 8 bases map to TRBD2. CDR1 MNHNS and CDR2 SASEGT come from the germline V gene. The CDR3 is made up of 15 amino acids. Trimming at V came to 6 bases and at J to 6 bases, leaving 9 bases not matched to a gene. CDR3 in amino acids: CASRATSGSAGELFF. The CDR3 nucleotides are TGTGCCAGCAGGGCAACAAGCGGGAGTGCCGGGGAGCTGTTTTTT.

V and J are TRBV6-6 and TRBJ2-1; no clear D gene. TRBJ2-5 matches the DNA end more closely, so the J call is doubtful. The CDR3 sequence is 13 residues long. The germline gives CDR1 MNHNY, CDR2 SVGAGI (reference sequence). The CDR3 loop reads CASSYDTLETQYF. The CDR3, as DNA: TGTGCCAGCAGTTACGACACTCTCGAGACCCAGTACTTC.

By share, this clonotype ranks as medium-sized. The chain couples TRBV27 to TRBJ2-4; 8 nucleotides agree with TRBD1. The CDR3 is 14 residues long. Germline V CDR1 and CDR2: MNHEY, SMNVEV (reference sequence). Trimming at V came to 6 bases and at J to 9 bases, leaving 10 bases not matched to a gene. This CDR3 reads CASSLSRGPSIQYF. The CDR3 DNA is TGTGCCAGCAGCCTTTCCAGGGGGCCTAGCATTCAGTACTTC.

This chain connects TRBV9 to TRBJ1-1; D might be TRBD1 (5 bases). Trimming pared 0 bases from V and 3 bases from J, leaving 6 bases between. This CDR3 contains 13 residues. Germline CDR1 and CDR2: SGDLS and YYNGEE. CDR3: CASSVAGYTEAFF. CDR3 nucleotide sequence: TGTGCCAGCAGCGTAGCAGGGTACACTGAAGCTTTCTTT. The variable domain in full, with the rest retrieved from reference TRBV9 and TRBJ1-1, is DSGVTQTPKHLITATGQRVTLRCSPRSGDLSVYWYQQSLDQGLQFLIQYYNGEERAKGNILERFSAQQFPDLHSELNLSSLELGDSALYFCASSVAGYTEAFFGQGTRLTVV.

The J gene is TRBJ2-1, the V gene TRBV6-1, with D maybe TRBD1 (6 bases). The CDR3 spans 15 residues. CDR1 MNHNS and CDR2 SASEGT come from the germline V gene. With 4 bases removed from V and 13 bases from J, the gap between germline ends came to 23 bases. The CDR3 loop reads CASSGMDSGWETQFF. The CDR3, as DNA: TGTGCCAGCAGTGGGATGGACAGTGGGTGGGAGACCCAGTTCTTC.